A single sample is the source of the 27 T cell receptor beta chains below, sequenced in a study of T-cell reconstitution after alpha-beta-depleted transplantation in children. Molecular barcoding with unique molecular identifiers was used for the TCRbeta library. TCRdb re-called the PCR reads with MiXCR, one entry per CDR3 protein. The sample lists 250,000 or so distinct CDR3 sequences, 6.5% to 10% seen once, with roughly 5.8% in the top ten. The sequencing used PBMCs, mostly from graft donor cells, collected 180 days after TCRalphabeta/CD19-depleted stem cell transplant. These receptors were taken from a male patient aged 5 to 17 who had a stem cell transplant for acute lymphoblastic leukemia, so the T cells may come from the graft donor.

CDR3 sequence: CSATGGSGGAQETQYF. For the CDR3, the DNA is TGCAGTGCCACTGGGGGTAGCGGGGGGGCCCAAGAGACCCAGTACTTC. V and J are TRBV20-1 and TRBJ2-5; 11 nucleotides line up with TRBD2. The CDR3 has 16 residues. Germline lookup yields CDR1 DFQATT and CDR2 SNEGSKA (reference sequence). The V gene end was trimmed by 6 bases and the J gene end by 1 base; junction bases not matched to a gene: 10.

This clonotype was seen repeatedly, ten times or more. The chain links TRBV7-2 to TRBJ1-2; tentative D call: TRBD1 (6 bases). Trimming stripped 0 bases from V and 4 bases from J, with 9 bases between. From germline, CDR1 is SGHTA and CDR2 FQGNSA. CDR3 length: 14 amino acids. CDR3 region: CASSLARTAYGYTF. In nucleotides, the CDR3 is TGTGCCAGCAGCTTAGCGCGGACAGCCTATGGCTACACCTTC.

This clonotype showed up many times. The CDR3 sequence is CATSDFRTGSTYEQYF. The CDR3 coding sequence is TGTGCCACCAGTGACTTCAGGACAGGGAGCACCTACGAGCAGTACTTC. V is TRBV24-1 and J is TRBJ2-7; TRBD1 aligns across 8 bases. Losses at the gene ends were 4 bases for V and 2 bases for J; bases not matched to a gene: 9. Germline V gene data show CDR1 as KGHDR and CDR2 as SFDVKD. This CDR3 contains 16 residues.

This clonotype was seen ten or more times. The J gene is TRBJ2-7, the V gene TRBV29-1, with TRBD1 identical over 8 bases. This CDR3 spans 13 amino acids. Germline trimming cut 3 bases from V and 3 bases from J; bases unmatched to any gene: 4. CDR1 is SQVTM, CDR2 ANQGSEA, per germline. The DNA of the CDR3 is TGCAGCGTTGATCAGGGGGCAGGCTACGAGCAGTACTTC. Translation gives CSVDQGAGYEQYF.

In its sample, this clonotype was seen many times. In nucleotides, the CDR3 is TGCGCCAGCAGCTTGGGGGACTCACTTTGGGATACGCAGTATTTT. This encodes CASSLGDSLWDTQYF. The chain couples TRBV5-1 to TRBJ2-3; the D gene is possibly TRBD2 (6 bases). Trimming took 0 bases from V and 6 from J, leaving 14 bases between them. This CDR3 is 15 amino acids long. Germline CDR1 SGHRS, CDR2 YFSETQ.

This clonotype was seen at least ten times. V and J are TRBV7-3 and TRBJ2-6; D is unclear. The CDR3 consists of 15 residues. Germline V gene sequence: CDR1 SGHTA, CDR2 FQGTGA. V was shortened by 8 bases and J by 1 base, with 12 bases between the two germline ends. CDR3 residues: CASALRQSGANVLTF. CDR3 in DNA: TGTGCCAGCGCCCTGAGGCAGTCTGGGGCCAACGTCCTGACTTTC.

This clonotype was detected ten times or more. This chain joins TRBV7-9 and TRBJ2-7; a possible D gene is TRBD2 (5 bases). The germline V and J ends were trimmed by 1 base and 0 bases, with 16 bases remaining between them. The CDR3 spans 17 residues. Per the germline V gene, CDR1 is SEHNR and CDR2 is FQNEAQ (reference sequence). The CDR3 loop reads CASSLDSAPRSSYEQYF. The CDR3 nucleotides read TGTGCCAGCAGCTTAGATAGCGCACCCCGTAGCTCCTACGAGCAGTACTTC.

The chain recombines TRBV18 with TRBJ2-7, with 8 bases that match TRBD1. The CDR3 has 13 amino acids. Germline V gene sequence: CDR1 KGHSH, CDR2 LQKENI. V lost 6 bases and J lost 5; bases outside the gene matches: 6. This CDR3 is CASSPGQGDEQYF. The CDR3 DNA sequence: TGTGCCAGCTCCCCCGGACAGGGCGACGAGCAGTACTTC.

The rearrangement links TRBV10-3 to TRBJ2-6, with D perhaps TRBD1 or TRBD2 (5 bases each). Germline V lookup: CDR1 ENHRY, CDR2 SYGVKD. This CDR3 contains 17 residues. V lost 4 bases to trimming and J lost 2 bases, with 15 bases between them. Here the CDR3 reads CAISGGGLGPGANVLTF. CDR3 DNA sequence: TGTGCCATCAGTGGCGGCGGACTGGGGCCTGGGGCCAACGTCCTGACTTTC.

Ten or more counts support this clonotype. The chain carries TRBV3-1 and TRBJ1-5; 8 nucleotides agree with TRBD1. The germline gives CDR1 LGHDT, CDR2 YNNKEL (reference sequence). The CDR3 is made up of 16 amino acids. With 0 bases clipped from V and 3 bases from J, the junction kept 4 bases outside the gene matches. CDR3 in amino acids: CASSQEATGVNQPQHF. The CDR3 DNA reads TGTGCCAGCAGCCAAGAAGCGACAGGGGTCAATCAGCCCCAGCATTTT. Together with reference TRBV3-1 and TRBJ1-5, the CDR3 gives the full variable domain: DTAVSQTPKYLVTQMGNDKSIKCEQNLGHDTMYWYKQDSKKFLKIMFSYNNKELIINETVPNRFSPKSPDKAHLNLHINSLELGDSAVYFCASSQEATGVNQPQHFGDGTRLSIL.

This clonotype was observed at least ten times. This chain links TRBV7-9 with TRBJ2-5; 9 bases agree with TRBD1. Germline V gene sequence: CDR1 SEHNR, CDR2 FQNEAQ (reference sequence). The trim removed 5 bases at V and 5 bases at J, leaving 9 bases unmatched. The CDR3 length is 15 residues. DNA of the CDR3: TGTGCCAGCAGCCGATTGAGGACAGGGGTGGAGACCCAGTACTTC. Its translation is CASSRLRTGVETQYF. The full variable domain, completed using reference TRBV7-9 and TRBJ2-5, is DTGVSQNPRHKITKRGQNVTFRCDPISEHNRLYWYRQTLGQGPEFLTYFQNEAQLEKSRLLSDRFSAERPKGSFSTLEIQRTEQGDSAMYLCASSRLRTGVETQYFGPGTRLLVL.

The chain employs TRBV19 and TRBJ2-1; perhaps TRBD2 as D (5 bases). This CDR3 region has 13 residues. Germline V gene lookup returns CDR1 LNHDA and CDR2 SQIVND (reference sequence). V lost 10 bases to trimming and J lost 6 bases, with 16 bases between them. Here the CDR3 DNA reads TGTGCCACCTTAGCGCCGCCGGTCAATGAGCAGTTCTTC. It is translated as CATLAPPVNEQFF.

In its sample, this clonotype was seen many times. The gene calls are TRBV12-3 or TRBV12-4 and TRBJ2-4; 9 positions match TRBD1. J was trimmed by 3 bases and V by 8 bases; bases with no gene match: 5. The length of the CDR3 is 14 residues. The DNA of the CDR3 is TGTGCCAGCTCTACAGGGGGCATCAAAAACATTCAGTACTTC. Its translation is CASSTGGIKNIQYF.

Concerning this clonotype: This may arise from a read error, as a much more abundant clone is one base away. The chain joins TRBV6-5 to TRBJ2-7; no definite D call. The CDR3 contains 14 residues. Germline V gene data show CDR1 as MNHEY and CDR2 as SVGAGI. The V gene lost 1 base and the J gene lost 5 bases, with 12 bases spanning the gap. CDR3 amino acids: CASSYLDTPDEQYF. CDR3 DNA: TGTGCCAGCAGTTACTTAGACACCCCCGACGAGCAGTACTTC.

This clonotype was observed a few times. The V call is TRBV12-3 or TRBV12-4, the J call TRBJ1-3, with D possibly being TRBD1 (6 bases). The CDR3 consists of 18 residues. With 4 bases removed from V and 4 bases from J, the gap between germline ends came to 23 bases. This CDR3 reads CASSSRSPTGSDGNTIYF. The CDR3 nucleotides read TGTGCCAGCAGTTCCCGATCACCAACAGGGTCGGACGGAAACACCATATATTTT.

There are many counts of this clonotype. This chain uses TRBV4-1 with TRBJ2-2, with 15 bases lining up with TRBD2. The germline gives CDR1 MGHRA, CDR2 YSYEKL. Trimming removed 4 bases from V and 1 base from J; junction bases left unmatched: 10. This CDR3 contains 20 residues. CDR3 loop: CASSLNWTSGRALNTGELFF. The DNA for the CDR3 is TGCGCCAGCAGCCTTAATTGGACTAGCGGGAGGGCCCTGAACACCGGGGAGCTGTTTTTT.

This clonotype was counted many times. The rearrangement joins TRBV29-1 to TRBJ1-1, with D perhaps TRBD1 (5 bases). The CDR3 sequence is 15 residues long. Germline CDR1 reads SQVTM; CDR2 reads ANQGSEA. V dropped 5 bases and J dropped 2 bases, with 18 bases sitting between them. This CDR3 reads CSVTLQGVGNTEAFF. CDR3 sequence (DNA): TGCAGCGTTACCCTCCAGGGAGTCGGCAACACTGAAGCTTTCTTT.

This clonotype was seen ten or more times. The chain links TRBV29-1 to TRBJ2-4; 7 bases match TRBD1. This CDR3 has 13 amino acids. The germline V gene has CDR1 SQVTM and CDR2 ANQGSEA. The junction had 4 bases not matched to a gene; V was cut back by 4 bases and J by 4 bases. The CDR3 reads CSVGETGKNIQYF. DNA of the CDR3: TGCAGCGTTGGCGAGACAGGGAAAAACATTCAGTACTTC.

There are many counts of this clonotype. V gene TRBV21-1 combines with J gene TRBJ2-7; TRBD1 is taken as the D call from the table, unchecked against the DNA. TRBV21-1 is marked as a pseudogene. There are 18 residues in the CDR3. CDR3 bases: TGTGCCAGCAGCAAAGTCCCGGGTGATGGCGGGAAATTGTACGAGCAGTACTTC. Residues: CASSKVPGDGGKLYEQYF.

This clonotype was detected a few times. The V call is TRBV4-2, the J call TRBJ1-5; D is unclear. Germline loops: CDR1 LGHNA, CDR2 YNFKEQ. Trimming pared 4 bases from V and 3 bases from J, leaving 10 bases between. This CDR3 contains 14 residues. DNA of the CDR3: TGTGCCAGCAGCCCTGGGCCAGTCAATCAGCCCCAGCATTTT. It specifies CASSPGPVNQPQHF.

As regards this clonotype: This may be a read error: a much more frequent sequence differs by one nucleotide. The rearrangement links TRBV4-2 to TRBJ1-5; D gene ambiguous. Germline CDR1 LGHNA, CDR2 YNFKEQ. CDR3 length equals 15 residues. CDR3 loop: CASSPASPPNQPPHF. CDR3 DNA: TGTGCCAGCAGCCCGGCCTCCCCCCCAAATCAGCCCCCGCATTTT.

At least ten counts were recorded for this clonotype. The CDR3 region has the DNA TGTGCCAGCAGCTTCTCCAGGAGGAACACTGAAGCTTTCTTT. Translation gives CASSFSRRNTEAFF. The V and J genes are TRBV7-9 and TRBJ1-1; D is unresolved. Germline loops: CDR1 SEHNR, CDR2 FQNEAQ (reference sequence). The CDR3 consists of 14 residues. V dropped 3 bases and J dropped 1 base, with 9 bases sitting between them.

This clonotype appeared many times. The chain couples TRBV3-1 to TRBJ2-7; D remains ambiguous. This CDR3 spans 12 amino acids. Germline assignment: CDR1 LGHDT and CDR2 YNNKEL (reference sequence). The germline V and J ends were trimmed by 4 bases and 4 bases, with 8 bases remaining between them. For the CDR3, the DNA is TGTGCCAGCAGCCGAAGCCTTTACGAGCAGTACTTC. This translates into CASSRSLYEQYF.

This clonotype was recorded at least ten times. The chain combines TRBV9 with TRBJ2-1; D unresolved. The CDR3 extends over 12 amino acids. V was shortened by 0 bases and J by 7 bases, with 5 bases between the two germline ends. Germline CDR1 SGDLS, CDR2 YYNGEE. The DNA of the CDR3 is TGTGCCAGCAGCGTAGACCGGAATGAGCAGTTCTTC. Translation: CASSVDRNEQFF.

The V and J genes are TRBV19 and TRBJ1-5, with TRBD1 matching 7 bases. The CDR3 runs to 13 residues. Germline CDR1 and CDR2: LNHDA and SQIVND (reference sequence). Unmatched junction bases numbered 7, after V lost 10 bases and J lost 4 bases. The CDR3 DNA reads TGTGCCACCAAAGACAGGGTGAATCAGCCCCAGCATTTT. This sequence encodes CATKDRVNQPQHF.

This clonotype was observed at least ten times. This chain joins TRBV5-1 and TRBJ2-3, with a weak D call TRBD1 (6 bases). V gave up 0 bases and J gave up 1 base, with 6 bases separating them. CDR3 size: 14 residues. The germline CDR1 and CDR2 sequences are SGHRS and YFSETQ. In DNA form, the CDR3 reads TGCGCCAGCAGCTTGGGGACAGGCACAGATACGCAGTATTTT. Translated: CASSLGTGTDTQYF. Variable domain in full (rest from reference TRBV5-1 and TRBJ2-3): KAGVTQTPRYLIKTRGQQVTLSCSPISGHRSVSWYQQTPGQGLQFLFEYFSETQRNKGNFPGRFSGRQFSNSRSEMNVSTLELGDSALYLCASSLGTGTDTQYFGPGTRLTVL.

This clonotype showed up many times. This chain links TRBV9 with TRBJ1-2; TRBD1 might be the D (5 bases). This CDR3 is built from 16 residues. Germline assignment: CDR1 SGDLS and CDR2 YYNGEE. The V end was cut by 4 bases, the J end by 3 bases, with 19 bases between. CDR3 DNA sequence: TGTGCCAGCAGCCCTTACGACAGCACTGAGGACTATGGCTACACCTTC. Protein: CASSPYDSTEDYGYTF. Complete variable domain (other parts from reference TRBV9 and TRBJ1-2): DSGVTQTPKHLITATGQRVTLRCSPRSGDLSVYWYQQSLDQGLQFLIQYYNGEERAKGNILERFSAQQFPDLHSELNLSSLELGDSALYFCASSPYDSTEDYGYTFGSGTRLTVV.